This T cell receptor beta chain was retrieved from a study of T cell changes during pregnancy in multiple sclerosis. CDR1 is GTSNPN, CDR2 SVGIG, per germline (reference sequence). The CDR3 runs 16 residues. V was clipped by 5 bases and J by 2 bases; unmatched bases: 8. The table came from immunoSEQ multiplex PCR; TCRdb's copy has only in-frame clones and leaves some out. The sample holds tens of thousands of clones, around 89% seen once. The sequence was obtained from a female donor with multiple sclerosis, enrolled in a pregnancy study. This rearrangement joins TRBV30 to TRBJ2-5; 13 nucleotides agree with TRBD2. The input for sequencing was CD8+ T cells from peripheral blood mononuclear cells, taken in the third trimester of pregnancy. The CDR3 sequence is CAWGLGLAGLQETQYF. The CDR3 coding sequence is TGTGCCTGGGGCTTGGGACTAGCGGGATTACAAGAGACCCAGTACTTC.